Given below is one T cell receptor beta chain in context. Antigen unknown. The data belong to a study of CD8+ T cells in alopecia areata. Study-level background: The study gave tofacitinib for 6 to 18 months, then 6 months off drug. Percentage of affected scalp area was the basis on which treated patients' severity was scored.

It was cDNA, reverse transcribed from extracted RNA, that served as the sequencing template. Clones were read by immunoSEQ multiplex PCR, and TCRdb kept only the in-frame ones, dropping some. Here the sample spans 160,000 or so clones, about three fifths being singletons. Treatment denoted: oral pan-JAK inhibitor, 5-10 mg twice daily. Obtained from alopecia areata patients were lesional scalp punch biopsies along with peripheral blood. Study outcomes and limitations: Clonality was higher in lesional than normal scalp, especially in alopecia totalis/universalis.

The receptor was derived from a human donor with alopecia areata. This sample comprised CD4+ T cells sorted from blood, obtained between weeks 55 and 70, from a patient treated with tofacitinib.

DNA of the CDR3: TGTGCCAGCAGCTTAGATATCCGGAATTCACCCCTCCACTTT. Amino acids: CASSLDIRNSPLHF. This chain uses TRBV11-2 with TRBJ1-6, with D unclear. Deletions cut 0 bases from V and 7 bases from J, with 7 bases between. Germline V gene data show CDR1 as SGHAT and CDR2 as FQNNGV. The CDR3 spans 14 residues.